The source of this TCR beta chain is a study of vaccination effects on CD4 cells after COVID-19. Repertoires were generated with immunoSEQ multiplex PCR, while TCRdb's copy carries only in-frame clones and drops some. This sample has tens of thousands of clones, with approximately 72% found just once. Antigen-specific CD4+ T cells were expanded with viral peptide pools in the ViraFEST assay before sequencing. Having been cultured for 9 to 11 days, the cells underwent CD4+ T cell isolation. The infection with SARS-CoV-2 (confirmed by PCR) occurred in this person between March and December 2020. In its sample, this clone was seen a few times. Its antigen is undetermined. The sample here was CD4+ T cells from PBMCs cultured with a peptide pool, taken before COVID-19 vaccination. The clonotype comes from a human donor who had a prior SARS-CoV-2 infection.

CDR3 nucleotide sequence: TGTGCCAGTACCCGCGGGCCGCGGAGGGAAAAACTGTTTTTT. Its translation: CASTRGPRREKLFF. The chain is built from TRBV19 and TRBJ1-4, with D unresolved. The CDR3 extends over 14 amino acids. The germline V and J ends were trimmed by 7 bases and 8 bases, with 17 bases remaining between them. Germline V gene lookup returns CDR1 LNHDA and CDR2 SQIVND (reference sequence).